The clone carrying this T cell receptor (beta chain) was recorded at least ten times. The antigen is unknown. Via MiXCR, TCRdb re-called the 5' RACE reads, giving one row per CDR3 protein. The top ten clones hold 6% to 8.5% of a sample with around 58,000 distinct CDR3 sequences, under 3.5% of them seen once. This sample was taken from a study of neurological immune-mediated disorders. The CDR3 runs to 14 residues. CDR1 is LGHDT, CDR2 YNNKEL, per germline (reference sequence). The V and J ends lost 6 bases and 2 bases, in that order; junction bases with no gene match: 5. Study-wide points: Phylogenetic grouping assigned the repertoires of 18 of 34 multiple sclerosis patients to a single cluster of related CDR3 sequences. This cluster may be a repertoire-level signature.

The V gene is TRBV3-1, the J gene TRBJ1-2, with 8 bases aligning to TRBD1. Sequencing was done on a sample of PBMCs. The sequence was collected from a woman aged 55-70 years with multiple sclerosis. CDR3 sequence reads: CASRRTGPNYGYTF. The CDR3 DNA is TGTGCCAGCAGACGGACAGGGCCCAACTATGGCTACACCTTC.